Included here is one T cell receptor (beta chain) sequence, with context. Its antigen is currently unknown. The PCR was carried out with 60 Vbeta primers and 13 Jbeta primers. Assay: immunoSEQ multiplex PCR; the TCRdb copy retains only in-frame clones and omits some. The table includes 100,000 to 150,000 clones, 60% to 85% detected once. This sample is drawn from a study of cytomegalovirus exposure and HLA in healthy donors. V was trimmed by 4 bases and J by 8 bases, leaving 20 bases between them. There are 15 residues in the CDR3. Germline assignment: CDR1 MGHDK and CDR2 SYGVNS. Study-wide points: In a later analysis, TCR association rates varied by HLA locus: DRB1 most, HLA-C fewest. It was assumed in the presence/absence analyses that sequencing depth was roughly uniform across donors. The study put under 200 TCR beta chains on its list as cytomegalovirus-associated.

The TCR comes from a man under 40 in good health and CMV-seronegative. This rearrangement joins TRBV25-1 to TRBJ1-2, with a tentative D call TRBD1 (6 bases). Sequencing was carried out using PBMCs. The CDR3 loop is CASSVNTGQGYGYTF. As DNA, the CDR3 is TGTGCCAGCAGTGTTAACACGGGACAAGGATACGGCTACACCTTC.